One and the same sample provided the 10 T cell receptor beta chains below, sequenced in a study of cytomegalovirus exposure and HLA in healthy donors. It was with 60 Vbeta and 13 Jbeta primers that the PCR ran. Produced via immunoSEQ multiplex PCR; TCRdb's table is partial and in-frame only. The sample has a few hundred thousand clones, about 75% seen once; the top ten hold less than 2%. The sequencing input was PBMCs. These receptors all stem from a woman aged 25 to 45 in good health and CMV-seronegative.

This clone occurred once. The CDR3 sequence is CASALVGDYNEQFF. The CDR3 region has the DNA TGTGCCAGCGCCCTCGTCGGGGATTATAATGAGCAGTTCTTC. V is TRBV6-1 and J is TRBJ2-1, with a tentative D call TRBD2 (5 bases). With 8 bases removed from V and 7 bases from J, the gap between germline ends came to 18 bases. This CDR3 has 14 amino acids. Germline-derived CDR1 and CDR2 are MNHNS and SASEGT.

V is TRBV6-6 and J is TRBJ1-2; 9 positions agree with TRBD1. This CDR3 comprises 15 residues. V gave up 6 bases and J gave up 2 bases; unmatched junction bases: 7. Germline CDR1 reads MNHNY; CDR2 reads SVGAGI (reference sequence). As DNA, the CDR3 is TGTGCCAGCAGCCTTCGGACAGGGGACAACTATGGCTACACCTTC. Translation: CASSLRTGDNYGYTF.

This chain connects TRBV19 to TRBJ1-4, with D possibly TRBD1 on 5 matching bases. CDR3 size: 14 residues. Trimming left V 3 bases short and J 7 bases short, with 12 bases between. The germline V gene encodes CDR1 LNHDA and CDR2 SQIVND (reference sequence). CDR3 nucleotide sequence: TGTGCCAGTAGTATTTCTCCGGGGGGTGAAAAACTGTTTTTT. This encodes CASSISPGGEKLFF.

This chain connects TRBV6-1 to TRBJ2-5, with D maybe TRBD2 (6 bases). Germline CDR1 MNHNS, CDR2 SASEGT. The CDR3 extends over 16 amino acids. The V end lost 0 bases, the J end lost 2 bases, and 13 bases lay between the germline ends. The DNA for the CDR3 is TGTGCCAGCAGTGAAGCGGGGGGTTTTGGGCAAGAGACCCAGTACTTC. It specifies CASSEAGGFGQETQYF.

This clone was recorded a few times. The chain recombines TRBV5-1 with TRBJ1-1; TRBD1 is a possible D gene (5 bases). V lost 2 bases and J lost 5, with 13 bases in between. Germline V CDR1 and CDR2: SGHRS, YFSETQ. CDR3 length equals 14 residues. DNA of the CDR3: TGCGCCAGCAGCTTCGATGGGGGGGGAACTGAAGCTTTCTTT. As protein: CASSFDGGGTEAFF. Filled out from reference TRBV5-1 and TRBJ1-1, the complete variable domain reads KAGVTQTPRYLIKTRGQQVTLSCSPISGHRSVSWYQQTPGQGLQFLFEYFSETQRNKGNFPGRFSGRQFSNSRSEMNVSTLELGDSALYLCASSFDGGGTEAFFGQGTRLTVV.

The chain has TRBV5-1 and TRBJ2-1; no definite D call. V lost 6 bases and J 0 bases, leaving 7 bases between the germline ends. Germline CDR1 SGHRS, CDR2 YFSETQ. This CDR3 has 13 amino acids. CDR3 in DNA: TGCGCCAGCAAACGGAGCTCCTACAATGAGCAGTTCTTC. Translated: CASKRSSYNEQFF.

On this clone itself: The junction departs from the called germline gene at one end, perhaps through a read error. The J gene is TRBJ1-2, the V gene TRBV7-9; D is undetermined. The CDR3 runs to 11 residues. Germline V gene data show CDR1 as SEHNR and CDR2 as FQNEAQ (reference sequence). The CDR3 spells CSSSRESGYTF. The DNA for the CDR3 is TGTTCCAGCAGCCGCGAGAGCGGCTACACCTTC.

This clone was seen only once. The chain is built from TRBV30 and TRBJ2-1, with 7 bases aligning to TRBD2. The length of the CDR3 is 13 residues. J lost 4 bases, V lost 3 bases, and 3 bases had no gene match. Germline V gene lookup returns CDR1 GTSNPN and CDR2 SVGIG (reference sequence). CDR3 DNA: TGTGCCTGGAGCTGGGGGGGTTACAATGAGCAGTTCTTC. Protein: CAWSWGGYNEQFF.

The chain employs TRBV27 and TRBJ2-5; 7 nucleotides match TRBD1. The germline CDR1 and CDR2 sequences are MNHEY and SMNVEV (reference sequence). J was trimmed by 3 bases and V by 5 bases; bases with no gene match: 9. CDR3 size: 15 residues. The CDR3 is CASSDRTGPKETQYF. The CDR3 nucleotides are TGTGCCAGCAGTGATCGGACAGGACCCAAAGAGACCCAGTACTTC.

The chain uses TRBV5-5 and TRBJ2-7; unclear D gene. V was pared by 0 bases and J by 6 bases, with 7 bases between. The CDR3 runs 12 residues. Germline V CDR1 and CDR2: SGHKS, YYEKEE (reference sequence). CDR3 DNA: TGTGCCAGCAGCTTGGGCTTCGGCGAGCAGTACTTC. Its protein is CASSLGFGEQYF.